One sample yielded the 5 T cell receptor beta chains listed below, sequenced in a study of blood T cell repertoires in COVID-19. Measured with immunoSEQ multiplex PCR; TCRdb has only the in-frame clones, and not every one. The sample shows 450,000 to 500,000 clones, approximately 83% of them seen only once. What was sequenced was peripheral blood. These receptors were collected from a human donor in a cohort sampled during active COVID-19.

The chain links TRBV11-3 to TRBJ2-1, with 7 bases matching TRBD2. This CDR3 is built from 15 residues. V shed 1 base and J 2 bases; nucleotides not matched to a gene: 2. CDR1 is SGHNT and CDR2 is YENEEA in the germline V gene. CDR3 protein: CASSLGAGPYNEQFF. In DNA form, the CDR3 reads TGTGCCAGCAGCTTAGGAGCGGGGCCCTACAATGAGCAGTTCTTC.

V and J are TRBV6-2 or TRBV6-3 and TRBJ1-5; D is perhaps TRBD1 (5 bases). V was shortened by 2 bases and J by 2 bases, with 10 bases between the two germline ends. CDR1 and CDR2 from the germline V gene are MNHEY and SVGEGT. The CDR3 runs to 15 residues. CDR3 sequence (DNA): TGTGCCAGCAGTTACATCGACAGTCGCAATCAGCCCCAGCATTTT. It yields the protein CASSYIDSRNQPQHF.

CDR3 in DNA: TGTGCCAGCAGCCGCCGGGGAGGGCAAGAGACCCAGTACTTC. This translates into CASSRRGGQETQYF. J is TRBJ2-5 and V is TRBV7-3; 7 bases match TRBD2. The ends lost 5 bases at V and 2 bases at J; junction bases unmatched: 5. The CDR3 contains 14 residues. Germline V gene sequence: CDR1 SGHTA, CDR2 FQGTGA. The whole variable domain, filled in from reference TRBV7-3 and TRBJ2-5, reads GAGVSQTPSNKVTEKGKYVELRCDPISGHTALYWYRQSLGQGPEFLIYFQGTGAADDSGLPNDRFFAVRPEGSVSTLKIQRTERGDSAVYLCASSRRGGQETQYFGPGTRLLVL.

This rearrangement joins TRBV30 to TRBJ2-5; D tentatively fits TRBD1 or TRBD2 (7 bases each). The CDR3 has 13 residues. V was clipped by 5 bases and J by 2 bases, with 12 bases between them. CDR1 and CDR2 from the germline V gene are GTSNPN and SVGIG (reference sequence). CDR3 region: CAWGEGAQETQYF. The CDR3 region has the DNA TGTGCCTGGGGGGAGGGGGCTCAAGAGACCCAGTACTTC.

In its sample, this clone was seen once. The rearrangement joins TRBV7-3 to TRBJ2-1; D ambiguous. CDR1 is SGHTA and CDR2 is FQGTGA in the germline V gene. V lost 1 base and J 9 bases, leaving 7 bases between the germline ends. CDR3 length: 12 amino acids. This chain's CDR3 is CASSLNFGEQFF. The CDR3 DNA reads TGTGCCAGCAGCTTAAACTTCGGTGAGCAGTTCTTC.